This T cell receptor (beta chain) stems from a study of beta chain features in type 1 diabetes. Study findings and constraints: Among patients with Type 1 diabetes, TCRB CDR3s were moderately but significantly shorter in every one of the four CD4+ subsets.

All of the isolated RNA was reverse transcribed, so expressed TCRB transcripts were sequenced. Repertoires were generated with immunoSEQ multiplex PCR, while TCRdb's copy carries only in-frame clones and drops some. The table shows under 400,000 clones, with 10% to 15% occurring only once. With V trimmed by 4 bases and J by 7 bases, 8 bases remained unmatched. The CDR3 runs 15 residues. CDR1 and CDR2 (germline): KGHSH, LQKENI. As regards this clone: The antigen is unknown.

This receptor was identified in a woman under 30 with type 1 diabetes. The chain links TRBV18 to TRBJ2-1; 9 nucleotides line up with TRBD2. Input material: naive CD4+ T cells from blood. The CDR3: CASSRRDSGGNEQFF. The CDR3 DNA sequence: TGTGCCAGCTCACGCCGGGATAGCGGGGGAAATGAGCAGTTCTTC.